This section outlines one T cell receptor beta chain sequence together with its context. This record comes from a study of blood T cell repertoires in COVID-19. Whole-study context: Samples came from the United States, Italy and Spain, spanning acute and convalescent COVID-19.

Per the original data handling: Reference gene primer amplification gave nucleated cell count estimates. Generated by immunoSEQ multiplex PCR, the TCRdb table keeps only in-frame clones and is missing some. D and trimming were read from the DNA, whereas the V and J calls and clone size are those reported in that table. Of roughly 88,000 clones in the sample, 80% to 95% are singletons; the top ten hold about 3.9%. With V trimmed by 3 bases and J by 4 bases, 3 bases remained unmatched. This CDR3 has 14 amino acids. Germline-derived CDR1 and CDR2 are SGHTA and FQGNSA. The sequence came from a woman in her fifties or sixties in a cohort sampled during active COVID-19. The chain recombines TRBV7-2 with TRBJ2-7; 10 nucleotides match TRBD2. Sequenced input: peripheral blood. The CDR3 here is CASSLLAGGYEQYF. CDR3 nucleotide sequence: TGTGCCAGCAGCTTGTTAGCGGGAGGTTACGAGCAGTACTTC.